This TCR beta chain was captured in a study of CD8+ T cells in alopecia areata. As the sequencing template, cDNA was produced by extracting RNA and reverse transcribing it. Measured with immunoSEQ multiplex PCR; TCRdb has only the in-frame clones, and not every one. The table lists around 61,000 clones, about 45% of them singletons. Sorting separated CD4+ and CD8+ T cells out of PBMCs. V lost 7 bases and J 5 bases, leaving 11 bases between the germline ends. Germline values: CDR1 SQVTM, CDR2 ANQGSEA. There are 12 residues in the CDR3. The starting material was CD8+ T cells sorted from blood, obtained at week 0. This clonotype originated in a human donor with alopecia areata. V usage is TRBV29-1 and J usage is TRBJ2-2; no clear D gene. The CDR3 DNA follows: TGCAGCGCTACTCAGCGAACCGGGGAGCTGTTTTTT. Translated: CSATQRTGELFF.